The present T cell receptor (beta chain) was sequenced within a study of CD8+ T cells in alopecia areata. Study background: Treated patients swallowed 5 to 10 mg of oral tofacitinib twice daily.

The authors extracted RNA and reverse transcribed it into cDNA as the sequencing template. The table came from immunoSEQ multiplex PCR; TCRdb's copy has only in-frame clones and leaves some out. The table lists about 210,000 clones, 50% to 70% of them singletons, with about 1.6% in the top ten. Regarding treatment: oral pan-JAK inhibitor, 5-10 mg twice daily. CD4+ and CD8+ T cells were sorted from PBMCs. CDR3 length equals 15 residues. CDR1 and CDR2 (germline): MNHEY, SMNVEV (reference sequence). The ends were cut back, 4 bases at V and 1 base at J, with 13 bases in the middle. The rearrangement uses TRBV27 and TRBJ2-5, with D perhaps matching TRBD1 (6 bases). The sequencing used CD4+ T cells sorted from blood, collected at week 4, from a patient treated with tofacitinib. The origin of this receptor is a human donor with alopecia areata. The DNA of the CDR3 is TGTGCCAGCAGTTCCAGGGGAGCCCTCCAAGAGACCCAGTACTTC. Translating gives CASSSRGALQETQYF.